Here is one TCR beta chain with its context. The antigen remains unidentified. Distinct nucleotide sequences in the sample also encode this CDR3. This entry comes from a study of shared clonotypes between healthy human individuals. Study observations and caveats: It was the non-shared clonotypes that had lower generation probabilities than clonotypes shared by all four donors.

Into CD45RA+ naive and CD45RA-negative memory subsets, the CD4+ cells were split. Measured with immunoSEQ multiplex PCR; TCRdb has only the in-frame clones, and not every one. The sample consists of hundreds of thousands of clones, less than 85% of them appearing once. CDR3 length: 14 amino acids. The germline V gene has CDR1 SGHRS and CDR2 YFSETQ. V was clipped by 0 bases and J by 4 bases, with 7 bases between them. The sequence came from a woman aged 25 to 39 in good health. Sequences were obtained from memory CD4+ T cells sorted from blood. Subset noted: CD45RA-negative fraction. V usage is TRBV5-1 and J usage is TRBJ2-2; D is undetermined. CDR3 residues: CASSLGQTTGELFF. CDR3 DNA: TGCGCCAGCAGCTTGGGACAAACCACCGGGGAGCTGTTTTTT.